Listed below are T cell receptor beta chains from one sample, sequenced in a study of T cell responses to AZD1222 COVID-19 vaccine. Libraries were prepared by immunoSEQ multiplex PCR; TCRdb keeps only in-frame clonotypes and omits some of them. There are 110,000 or so clones in the sample; around 88% occur only once, and about 7.1% lies in the top ten. The starting material was peripheral blood, obtained 28 days after the second AZD1222 dose. The receptors derive from an adult who received the AZD1222 COVID-19 vaccine. Both conserved end residues are part of each CDR3. Not all rows give a size; the values are once, few, many and, for expanded clones, a class.

v_call: TRBV25-1
clone_size: -
cdr3_aa: CASSVTGAGGYTF

v_call: TRBV28
clone_size: -
cdr3_aa: CASRPGTATYEQYF

v_call: TRBV29-1
clone_size: -
cdr3_aa: CSVGQDYGYTF

v_call: TRBV7-9
clone_size: once
cdr3_aa: CASRLSQGSEAFF

v_call: TRBV3-1/TRBV3-2
clone_size: -
cdr3_aa: CASSQDFGTGGGEAFF

v_call: TRBV24-1
clone_size: -
cdr3_aa: CATSDTAGTGRAEQFF

v_call: TRBV27
clone_size: -
cdr3_aa: CASTGGGGALNEQFF

v_call: TRBV25-1
clone_size: -
cdr3_aa: CASRGQGGTYEQYF

v_call: TRBV27
clone_size: -
cdr3_aa: CASSFGGRGRTDTQYF

v_call: TRBV7-9
clone_size: -
cdr3_aa: CASSFGEPGAEGEQYF

v_call: TRBV7-2
clone_size: -
cdr3_aa: CASSLASGNTIYF

v_call: TRBV6-5
clone_size: few
cdr3_aa: CASSLQEEGSYGYTF

v_call: TRBV4-1
clone_size: -
cdr3_aa: CASSQTRGRDEQYF

v_call: TRBV21-1
clone_size: -
cdr3_aa: CASSLRQGQGGELFF

v_call: TRBV7-6
clone_size: -
cdr3_aa: CASSLGVASGSYNEQFF

v_call: TRBV29-1
clone_size: -
cdr3_aa: CSVEVATGSEKLFF

v_call: TRBV4-1
clone_size: -
cdr3_aa: CASSQDAAPYGYTF

v_call: TRBV18
clone_size: -
cdr3_aa: CASSPLDRSDYGYTF

v_call: TRBV7-8
clone_size: -
cdr3_aa: CASRDSGRARETQYF

v_call: TRBV29-1
clone_size: -
cdr3_aa: CSVGRGVNTGELFF

v_call: TRBV19
clone_size: few
cdr3_aa: CASSIAGARNEQFF

v_call: TRBV19
clone_size: -
cdr3_aa: CASSQPGGSGELFF

v_call: TRBV7-9
clone_size: -
cdr3_aa: CASSSGFNTLHF

v_call: TRBV15
clone_size: -
cdr3_aa: CATSRGSSTEAFF

v_call: TRBV27
clone_size: few
cdr3_aa: CASSERPGTTYEQYF

v_call: TRBV14
clone_size: -
cdr3_aa: CASSQPGGNTIYF

v_call: TRBV5-6
clone_size: -
cdr3_aa: CASSHLAGGQYNEQFF

v_call: TRBV27
clone_size: -
cdr3_aa: CASSLTEGGELFF

v_call: TRBV24-1
clone_size: -
cdr3_aa: CASSSGGAGNNEQFF

v_call: TRBV7-3
clone_size: -
cdr3_aa: CASSLTGPEGYGYTF

v_call: TRBV27
clone_size: -
cdr3_aa: CASSPEGAGDYEQYF

v_call: TRBV4-1
clone_size: -
cdr3_aa: CASGTGGPNTQYF

v_call: TRBV13
clone_size: -
cdr3_aa: CASSEERGHYEQYF

v_call: TRBV7-6
clone_size: once
cdr3_aa: CASSFNFPDGVGNTIYF

v_call: TRBV6-5
clone_size: once
cdr3_aa: CASSYSGLNQPQHF

v_call: TRBV12-5
clone_size: once
cdr3_aa: CASGFNGPMNTEAFF

v_call: TRBV11-2
clone_size: -
cdr3_aa: CASSFSRGAEAFF